The clone carrying this T cell receptor (beta chain) was observed a handful of times. Its antigen is still unknown. This sample is part of a study of identical twins. Study-level results: Cross-sectional statistics, not tracking of the same donors, supported the conclusions. The study found weaker excess twin sharing in beta out-of-frame sequences. Potential partial confounding of zero-insertion analyses by invariant MAIT and iNKT cells was noted.

Per germline, CDR1 MNHNY and CDR2 SVGAGI (reference sequence). Trimming cost V 3 bases and J 2 bases, with 4 bases left between them. This CDR3 spans 12 amino acids. Every donor was a healthy Caucasian. TCRdb passed the 5' RACE reads through MiXCR, listing each CDR3 protein once. The sample gives hundreds of thousands of distinct CDR3 sequences, about 7.1% of which show up once; 1.6% is in the top ten. A further study also used this sample, focusing on yellow fever vaccine responses in identical twins.

Sequenced sample: PBMCs. The receptor was isolated from a young woman in good health. The genes are TRBV6-6 and TRBJ2-5; D is ambiguous. CDR3 bases: TGTGCCAGCAGTTATGCTCAAGAGACCCAGTACTTC. It yields the protein CASSYAQETQYF.